One and the same sample provided the 10 T cell receptor beta chains below, sequenced in a study of graft-versus-host responses after intestinal transplantation. Antigens of these TCRs are unknown. The repertoire was sequenced with immunoSEQ multiplex PCR; TCRdb's copy has only in-frame clones and lacks some. The sample carries roughly 75,000 clones, roughly 91% recorded once. Source: unstimulated CD4+ T cells sorted from spleen or lymph node cells, taken before intestinal transplant. Receptor source: a human donor who received an intestinal transplant.

This sequence joins TRBV9 and TRBJ1-6; D possibly corresponds to TRBD1 (5 bases). The V gene lost 4 bases and the J gene lost 5 bases, with 10 bases spanning the gap. Germline V gene sequence: CDR1 SGDLS, CDR2 YYNGEE. This CDR3 spans 14 amino acids. The CDR3 region is CASSSQGDNSPLHF. CDR3 nucleotide sequence: TGTGCCAGCAGCTCCCAGGGTGATAATTCACCCCTCCACTTT.

V gene TRBV10-3 combines with J gene TRBJ2-5; 14 nucleotides agree with TRBD2. The germline V gene has CDR1 ENHRY and CDR2 SYGVKD. This CDR3 spans 16 amino acids. V lost 6 bases and J lost 4; bases outside the gene matches: 7. The CDR3 sequence is CAISSTSGGVGETQYF. CDR3 DNA: TGTGCCATCAGCTCGACTAGCGGGGGGGTAGGAGAGACCCAGTACTTC.

J is TRBJ2-7 and V is TRBV23-1; perhaps TRBD1 as D (5 bases). TRBV23-1 is an ORF for which the function is uncertain. This CDR3 spans 15 amino acids. Trimming took 8 bases from V and 3 from J, leaving 20 bases between them. The CDR3 loop reads CASPLSQQAVYEQYF. The CDR3 region has the DNA TGCGCCAGCCCTTTATCTCAACAGGCAGTCTACGAGCAGTACTTC.

The genes are TRBV7-8 and TRBJ1-5; the match to TRBD1 covers 7 bases. V trimming: 5 bases; J trimming: 0 bases; junction bases outside the gene matches: 7. CDR3 length: 16 amino acids. Germline CDR1 reads SGHVS; CDR2 reads FQNEAQ. CDR3 bases: TGTGCCAGCAGCCCACGGGGACAGCTTAGCAATCAGCCCCAGCATTTT. This codes for CASSPRGQLSNQPQHF.

This chain links TRBV7-2 with TRBJ2-6; D not certain. V lost 5 bases, J lost 0 bases, and 11 bases lay in between. CDR1 is SGHTA, CDR2 FQGNSA, per germline. This CDR3 is 16 amino acids long. The CDR3 is CASSVRVSSGANVLTF. CDR3 coding DNA: TGTGCCAGCAGCGTCCGGGTCAGCTCTGGGGCCAACGTCCTGACTTTC.

The genes are TRBV7-2 and TRBJ2-7; TRBD2 agrees at 10 bases. The germline V gene encodes CDR1 SGHTA and CDR2 FQGNSA. The CDR3 runs 15 residues. The junction had 7 bases not matched to a gene; V was cut back by 1 base and J by 7 bases. In DNA form, the CDR3 reads TGTGCCAGCAGCTTAGTTAGCGGGGGGATCGGGGAGCAGTACTTC. Its translation is CASSLVSGGIGEQYF.

The V and J genes are TRBV4-3 and TRBJ2-1; 8 nucleotides agree with TRBD1. The CDR3 totals 15 residues. Germline V gene sequence: CDR1 LGHNA, CDR2 YSLEER. After removal of 8 bases from V and 7 bases from J, the junction contained 13 bases not matched to a gene. DNA of the CDR3: TGCGCCAGCTCTTCGAGGAGCCAGGGGGCTAATGAGCAGTTCTTC. Translating it yields CASSSRSQGANEQFF.

V gene TRBV30 combines with J gene TRBJ2-3; TRBD1 agrees at 12 bases. V dropped 0 bases and J dropped 0; count of bases not matched to a gene: 1. Per the germline V gene, CDR1 is GTSNPN and CDR2 is SVGIG (reference sequence). The CDR3 extends over 16 amino acids. The CDR3 loop reads CAWSVGTGGSTDTQYF. In DNA form, the CDR3 reads TGTGCCTGGAGTGTCGGGACAGGGGGCAGCACAGATACGCAGTATTTT.

The chain uses TRBV2 and TRBJ2-7; D might be TRBD2 (5 bases). There are 13 residues in the CDR3. V lost 5 bases, J lost 4 bases, and 12 bases lay in between. Germline V gene sequence: CDR1 SNHLY, CDR2 FYNNEI. CDR3 loop: CASSPGWGYEQYF. Here the CDR3 DNA reads TGTGCCAGCAGTCCGGGGTGGGGATACGAGCAGTACTTC.

The chain joins TRBV10-3 to TRBJ2-7, with TRBD1 identical over 9 bases. The CDR3 covers 16 residues. CDR1 is ENHRY and CDR2 is SYGVKD in the germline V gene. Trimming removed 3 bases from V and 1 base from J; junction bases left unmatched: 7. As DNA, the CDR3 is TGTGCCATCAGTGACCCTAGACAGGGGGGATCCTACGAGCAGTACTTC. Residues: CAISDPRQGGSYEQYF.